Below are 15 T cell receptor beta chains sequenced from a single sample in a study of vaccination effects on CD4 cells after COVID-19. ViraFEST used viral peptide pools to expand antigen-specific CD4+ T cells before sequencing. The authors isolated CD4+ T cells after around 10 days of culture. Among the vaccine recipients, none had a prior SARS-CoV-2 infection, and nucleocapsid antibodies were negative. Some clones are missing from TCRdb's copy, which holds only in-frame ones; the method was immunoSEQ multiplex PCR. The top ten hold 3% to 4% of the sample, which has tens of thousands of clones, 60% to 80% seen once. Which antigens these TCRs recognize remains unknown. The sample in question was CD4+ T cells from PBMCs cultured with HCoV-OC43 spike peptides, obtained before COVID-19 vaccination. Sample subset: HCoV-OC43 spike overlapping peptide pool stimulation. The receptor source for this set is a human donor who received a COVID-19 vaccine.

The V gene is TRBV12-3 or TRBV12-4, the J gene TRBJ1-2; D is uncertain. The V end lost 5 bases, the J end lost 8 bases, and 15 bases lay between the germline ends. CDR3 length equals 13 residues. For the CDR3, the DNA is TGTGCCAGCAGTCCATACGCAGGCCGGGGCTACACCTTC. The encoded protein is CASSPYAGRGYTF.

This chain connects TRBV5-6 to TRBJ1-5; the D is unclear. This CDR3 has 19 residues. Looked up from germline, CDR1 is SGHDT and CDR2 is YYEEEE. V dropped 3 bases and J dropped 0 bases, with 22 bases sitting between them. CDR3 region: CASSSMTGDRINSNQPQHF. The CDR3 region has the DNA TGTGCCAGCAGCTCGATGACGGGCGATAGAATCAATAGCAATCAGCCCCAGCATTTT. Full variable domain (rest looked up from reference TRBV5-6 and TRBJ1-5): DAGVTQSPTHLIKTRGQQVTLRCSPKSGHDTVSWYQQALGQGPQFIFQYYEEEERQRGNFPDRFSGHQFPNYSSELNVNALLLGDSALYLCASSSMTGDRINSNQPQHFGDGTRLSIL.

V usage is TRBV12-5 and J usage is TRBJ2-3, with a possible D match to TRBD1 (6 bases). Germline V gives CDR1 LGHNT, CDR2 FRNRAP. Trimming took 2 bases from V and 6 from J, leaving 9 bases between them. The CDR3 covers 13 residues. DNA for the CDR3: TGTGCTAGTGGTTTGTGGGGGCAGGATACGCAGTATTTT. This gives the protein CASGLWGQDTQYF.

This sequence joins TRBV7-8 and TRBJ2-1, with TRBD2 matching over 9 bases. Germline trimming cut 2 bases from V and 13 bases from J; bases unmatched to any gene: 6. CDR1 SGHVS and CDR2 FQNEAQ come from the germline V gene. The CDR3 is 13 residues long. In nucleotides, the CDR3 is TGTGCCAGCAGCTTACCTAGCGGGGCATTCCAGTTCTTC. Protein product: CASSLPSGAFQFF.

The chain joins TRBV2 to TRBJ2-7, with TRBD1 matching 8 bases. This CDR3 spans 15 amino acids. Germline V CDR1 and CDR2: SNHLY, FYNNEI. Trimming cost V 7 bases and J 4 bases; bases outside gene matches: 12. This CDR3 is CASKSGQGAGYEQYV. The CDR3 region has the DNA TGTGCCAGCAAATCCGGACAGGGCGCGGGGTACGAGCAGTACGTC.

This chain connects TRBV6-5 to TRBJ1-5, with D possibly being TRBD1 (5 bases). Germline loops: CDR1 MNHEY, CDR2 SVGAGI. The V gene lost 0 bases and the J gene lost 2 bases, with 11 bases spanning the gap. This CDR3 region has 16 residues. In DNA form, the CDR3 reads TGTGCCAGCAGTTACTCGGGGCGATCCGGCAATCAGCCCCAGCATTTT. This encodes CASSYSGRSGNQPQHF.

The J gene is TRBJ1-5, the V gene TRBV28; no clear D gene. The germline V gene has CDR1 MDHEN and CDR2 SYDVKM. V lost 6 bases, J lost 0 bases, and 6 bases lay in between. The CDR3 loop spans 13 amino acids. CDR3 region: CASSPDSNQPQHF. Here the CDR3 DNA reads TGTGCCAGCAGCCCAGATAGCAATCAGCCCCAGCATTTT.

In this sample, this clone turned up a few times. The gene calls are TRBV2 and TRBJ2-3; 8 bases are a match to TRBD1. The CDR3 length is 13 residues. The trim removed 6 bases at V and 5 bases at J, leaving 4 bases unmatched. CDR1 SNHLY and CDR2 FYNNEI come from the germline V gene. The CDR3 reads CASRGTGGDTQYF. The CDR3 nucleotides read TGTGCCAGCAGGGGGACAGGCGGAGATACGCAGTATTTT.

This rearrangement joins TRBV7-2 to TRBJ1-4; 9 bases fit TRBD1. This CDR3 contains 15 residues. The germline gives CDR1 SGHTA, CDR2 FQGNSA. The V and J ends lost 2 bases and 3 bases, in that order; junction bases with no gene match: 1. The chain's CDR3 is CASSLYRGPNEKLFF. CDR3 DNA sequence: TGTGCCAGCAGCTTATACAGGGGGCCTAATGAAAAACTGTTTTTT. Supplemented by reference TRBV7-2 and TRBJ1-4, the full variable domain reads GAGVSQSPSNKVTEKGKDVELRCDPISGHTALYWYRQSLGQGLEFLIYFQGNSAPDKSGLPSDRFSAERTGGSVSTLTIQRTQQEDSAVYLCASSLYRGPNEKLFFGSGTQLSVL.

The genes are TRBV6-5 and TRBJ2-7; 8 bases agree with TRBD2. Per the germline V gene, CDR1 is MNHEY and CDR2 is SVGAGI. The CDR3 has 13 amino acids. The ends lost 6 bases at V and 2 bases at J; junction bases unmatched: 3. The CDR3 loop is CASREGLAYEQYV. CDR3 nucleotides: TGTGCCAGCAGAGAGGGACTAGCCTACGAGCAGTACGTC.

The chain couples TRBV18 to TRBJ2-2; 8 bases line up with TRBD1. Germline-derived CDR1 and CDR2 are KGHSH and LQKENI. This CDR3 comprises 16 residues. The trim removed 3 bases at V and 4 bases at J, leaving 7 bases unmatched. The CDR3 loop reads CASSPIRQGTTGELFF. The CDR3 nucleotides read TGTGCCAGCTCACCCATAAGACAGGGGACCACCGGGGAGCTGTTTTTT.

This CDR3 is CATHGNSGNTIYF. CDR3 DNA sequence: TGTGCCACCCATGGGAACTCTGGAAACACCATATATTTT. The gene calls are TRBV10-3 and TRBJ1-3; D gene ambiguous. The germline V and J ends were trimmed by 10 bases and 0 bases, with 10 bases remaining between them. Germline CDR1 and CDR2: ENHRY and SYGVKD. The CDR3 sequence is 13 residues long.

This chain connects TRBV7-2 to TRBJ2-4, with 7 positions matching TRBD2. CDR3 length: 17 residues. The germline V gene has CDR1 SGHTA and CDR2 FQGNSA. V lost 5 bases, J lost 2 bases, and 12 bases stayed unmatched. The DNA of the CDR3 is TGTGCCAGCAGCGAATCGGGATGGGGGGGAACCAAAAACATTCAGTACTTC. It yields the protein CASSESGWGGTKNIQYF.

In its sample, this clone was seen a few times. The chain links TRBV5-1 to TRBJ1-2; 9 nucleotides line up with TRBD1. The CDR3 loop spans 15 amino acids. With 4 bases clipped from V and 4 bases from J, the junction kept 8 bases outside the gene matches. Germline CDR1 reads SGHRS; CDR2 reads YFSETQ. In DNA, the CDR3 is TGCGCCAGCAGCACAACAGGGGGCCGAAGCTATGGCTACACCTTC. Protein sequence: CASSTTGGRSYGYTF.

This sequence joins TRBV28 and TRBJ1-2; 7 nucleotides agree with TRBD1. The CDR3 sequence is 13 residues long. V was pared by 11 bases and J by 8 bases, with 14 bases of the junction left unmatched. The V gene's germline CDR1 is MDHEN and CDR2 SYDVKM. The CDR3: CADRDSSTGGYTF. DNA for the CDR3: TGTGCCGACCGGGACAGCTCAACGGGAGGCTACACCTTC.